This T cell receptor (beta chain) was recorded in a study of vaccination effects on CD4 cells after COVID-19. Notes on this clone: Its antigen is unidentified.

General study results and limits: Clones from infection and from vaccination both contracted markedly late after vaccination. Only a few convalescent patients and no early post-infection timepoints featured in the study.

With the ViraFEST assay, the study expanded antigen-specific CD4+ T cells using viral peptide pools, then sequenced them. Following 10 days of culture, CD4+ T cells were isolated. Infection with SARS-CoV-2 occurred in the person between March and December 2020, and PCR confirmed it. Days 3 and 7 saw half the medium replaced with IL-2 medium. Only in-frame clones appear in the TCRdb table, and some are missing; sequencing was by immunoSEQ multiplex PCR. The data hold around 28,000 clones, with about 77% observed a single time. With 3 bases removed from V and 4 bases from J, the gap between germline ends came to 9 bases. This CDR3 has 13 amino acids.

The J gene is TRBJ1-1, the V gene TRBV12-3 or TRBV12-4, with D tentatively TRBD1 (5 bases). The origin of this receptor is a human donor who had a prior SARS-CoV-2 infection. This sample comprised CD4+ T cells from PBMCs cultured with HCoV-NL63 spike peptides, obtained before COVID-19 vaccination. This CDR3 is CASSFQGSTEAFF. The CDR3 DNA is TGTGCCAGCAGTTTTCAGGGCTCCACTGAAGCTTTCTTT.